The 5 T cell receptor beta chains listed next were all sequenced from one sample in a study of vaccination and CD4 T cells after COVID-19. The Oncomine TCR Beta short-read assay was what sequenced the DNA obtained from cultured CD4+ T cells. Using its own MiXCR run on the PCR reads, TCRdb lists one record per CDR3 protein. Found here are some 25,000 distinct CDR3 sequences, 25% to 30% of them singletons; the top ten hold about 7.6%. Their target antigens are unknown. As for time point: late sampling 161 to 241 days after vaccination in a few convalescent patients. Specified treatment: 10-day PBMC culture with coronavirus spike peptide pools or control peptides (ViraFEST assay). Sequencing used CD4+ T cells from blood, cultured in vitro, obtained about 7 months after SARS-CoV-2 vaccination. These TCRs come from a human donor who had recovered from COVID-19.

This clonotype was detected only a few times. This chain links TRBV19 with TRBJ1-5; 7 nucleotides line up with TRBD1. Germline trimming cut 6 bases from V and 3 bases from J; bases unmatched to any gene: 8. The CDR3 length is 15 residues. Germline values: CDR1 LNHDA, CDR2 SQIVND (reference sequence). The CDR3, as DNA: TGTGCCAGTAGAAACGGGACAGCAATCAATCAGCCCCAGCATTTT. Its translation: CASRNGTAINQPQHF.

The CDR3 DNA reads as TGTGCCACCAGTGATGGGTCAGCGGGAGTGGGCAATGAGCAGTTCTTC. This translates into CATSDGSAGVGNEQFF. The V and J genes are TRBV24-1 and TRBJ2-1; 8 positions match TRBD2. V lost 3 bases and J lost 6; bases outside the gene matches: 9. This CDR3 spans 16 amino acids. The germline CDR1 and CDR2 sequences are KGHDR and SFDVKD.

This clonotype was seen a handful of times. V and J are TRBV20-1 and TRBJ1-5; D is undetermined. Trimming removed 3 bases at V and 0 bases at J, with 9 bases between. This CDR3 has 14 residues. Germline V gene sequence: CDR1 DFQATT, CDR2 SNEGSKA (reference sequence). CDR3 coding DNA: TGCAGTGCTAGTCCCGCGGGTAGCAATCAGCCCCAGCATTTT. Amino acid sequence: CSASPAGSNQPQHF.

This chain joins TRBV20-1 and TRBJ2-3; a possible D gene is TRBD2 (6 bases). Trimming shortened V by 1 base and J by 3 bases, and 8 bases separated the two germline ends. CDR3 length equals 13 residues. Germline loops: CDR1 DFQATT, CDR2 SNEGSKA (reference sequence). DNA of the CDR3: TGCAGTGCTAGAGGCGCGGGGACAGATACGCAGTATTTT. Amino acid sequence: CSARGAGTDTQYF.

This clonotype was seen a handful of times. The CDR3 nucleotides are TGTGCCAGTAGTACCGTCGGGCCCCAGCATTTT. Residues: CASSTVGPQHF. The chain combines TRBV19 with TRBJ1-5, with D uncertain. CDR3 size: 11 residues. Germline V gene data show CDR1 as LNHDA and CDR2 as SQIVND (reference sequence). Trimming took 4 bases from V and 9 from J, leaving 7 bases between them.